These 17 T cell receptor beta chains share one sample of origin, sequenced in a study of cytotoxic CD8 clonotypes in ibrutinib-treated CLL. TCRdb's table, derived via immunoSEQ multiplex PCR, lists solely in-frame clones and lacks some. The sample contains about 330,000 clones, under 70% of which appear only once. This sample comprised PBMCs, obtained after 36 months of ibrutinib treatment. The receptors were sampled from a human donor with chronic lymphocytic leukemia.

The rearrangement uses TRBV7-9 and TRBJ1-1; 10 nucleotides align to TRBD1. The ends lost 7 bases at V and 3 bases at J; junction bases unmatched: 5. This CDR3 has 14 residues. Germline loops: CDR1 SEHNR, CDR2 FQNEAQ (reference sequence). The CDR3: CASTRQGAYTEAFF. As DNA, the CDR3 is TGTGCCAGCACCCGACAGGGGGCGTACACTGAAGCTTTCTTT.

V and J are TRBV15 and TRBJ2-1; tentatively, D is TRBD2 (6 bases). The germline gives CDR1 LNHNV, CDR2 YYDKDF (reference sequence). V lost 0 bases and J 1 base, leaving 13 bases between the germline ends. This CDR3 is 17 amino acids long. CDR3 loop: CATSRDWASASYNEQFF. CDR3 nucleotide sequence: TGTGCCACCAGCAGAGATTGGGCTAGCGCGTCCTACAATGAGCAGTTCTTC.

The chain combines TRBV18 with TRBJ2-5; no firm D call. V dropped 3 bases and J dropped 5 bases, with 10 bases sitting between them. CDR1 and CDR2 (germline): KGHSH, LQKENI. The CDR3 contains 13 residues. CDR3 in DNA: TGTGCCAGCTCACCCTATTCCGGGGAGACCCAGTACTTC. Amino acids: CASSPYSGETQYF.

The chain has TRBV4-2 and TRBJ2-7, with TRBD2 matching 10 bases. There are 16 residues in the CDR3. From germline, CDR1 is LGHNA and CDR2 YNFKEQ. V was clipped by 7 bases and J by 4 bases; unmatched bases: 13. The CDR3 protein is CASKDWSGGDGYEQYF. The DNA of the CDR3 is TGTGCCAGCAAGGACTGGAGCGGGGGGGATGGGTACGAGCAGTACTTC.

The chain carries TRBV19 and TRBJ1-6; no clear D. The V gene lost 3 bases and the J gene lost 9 bases, with 6 bases spanning the gap. The CDR3 is made up of 12 amino acids. Germline V gene sequence: CDR1 LNHDA, CDR2 SQIVND (reference sequence). The CDR3 sequence: CASSISGSPLHF. As DNA, the CDR3 is TGTGCCAGTAGTATTAGCGGTTCACCCCTCCACTTT.

This chain links TRBV5-1 with TRBJ2-7; TRBD1 matches at 7 bases. Germline loops: CDR1 SGHRS, CDR2 YFSETQ. The J segment lost 7 bases and the V segment lost 5 bases, leaving 12 bases of the junction unmatched. The CDR3 is 14 amino acids. This CDR3 reads CASRQDRAPPEQYF. The DNA of the CDR3 is TGCGCCAGCAGACAAGACAGGGCCCCTCCGGAGCAGTACTTC.

This clone was picked up a small number of times. This chain connects TRBV6-6 to TRBJ1-5; D call uncertain. Trimming cost V 7 bases and J 1 base, with 14 bases left between them. Germline V gene data show CDR1 as MNHNY and CDR2 as SVGAGI (reference sequence). The CDR3 is made up of 15 amino acids. The CDR3 DNA reads as TGTGCCAGCATTCTTGGCATCAACAGCAATCAGCCCCAGCATTTT. Protein sequence: CASILGINSNQPQHF.

The rearrangement joins TRBV9 to TRBJ2-3; 7 bases are shared with TRBD1. The CDR3 totals 16 residues. Germline V gene data show CDR1 as SGDLS and CDR2 as YYNGEE. Germline trimming cut 0 bases from V and 2 bases from J; bases unmatched to any gene: 6. The CDR3 DNA is TGTGCCAGCAGCGTAGTCCCGGGACAGAACACAGATACGCAGTATTTT. Its protein is CASSVVPGQNTDTQYF. Drawing the rest from reference TRBV9 and TRBJ2-3, the complete variable domain is DSGVTQTPKHLITATGQRVTLRCSPRSGDLSVYWYQQSLDQGLQFLIQYYNGEERAKGNILERFSAQQFPDLHSELNLSSLELGDSALYFCASSVVPGQNTDTQYFGPGTRLTVL.

This clone was counted a few times. V is TRBV29-1 and J is TRBJ1-2, with D possibly TRBD1 on 6 matching bases. The germline CDR1 and CDR2 sequences are SQVTM and ANQGSEA. This CDR3 region has 11 residues. The ends were cut back, 6 bases at V and 4 bases at J, with 9 bases in the middle. CDR3 protein: CSVQDSYGYTF. DNA of the CDR3: TGCAGCGTACAGGACAGCTATGGCTACACCTTC.

V gene TRBV18 combines with J gene TRBJ1-1, with 8 bases matching TRBD1. The CDR3 is 12 residues long. With V trimmed by 5 bases and J by 6 bases, 2 bases remained unmatched. Germline loops: CDR1 KGHSH, CDR2 LQKENI. CDR3 sequence reads: CASSMDRAEAFF. The DNA of the CDR3 is TGTGCCAGCTCAATGGACAGGGCTGAAGCTTTCTTT. Drawing the rest from reference TRBV18 and TRBJ1-1, the complete variable domain is NAGVMQNPRHLVRRRGQEARLRCSPMKGHSHVYWYRQLPEEGLKFMVYLQKENIIDESGMPKERFSAEFPKEGPSILRIQQVVRGDSAAYFCASSMDRAEAFFGQGTRLTVV.

This clone has a handful of counts. The gene calls are TRBV2 and TRBJ2-7; D is ambiguous. With 7 bases removed from V and 0 bases from J, the gap between germline ends came to 13 bases. Germline V gene sequence: CDR1 SNHLY, CDR2 FYNNEI. The CDR3 totals 14 residues. CDR3 in amino acids: CASTRSLLSYEQYF. DNA of the CDR3: TGTGCCAGCACCAGATCCCTTCTCTCCTACGAGCAGTACTTC.

The genes are TRBV19 and TRBJ2-1, with D perhaps matching TRBD1 or TRBD2 (5 bases each). The CDR3 loop spans 13 amino acids. V lost 5 bases and J 8 bases, leaving 13 bases between the germline ends. Germline CDR1 LNHDA, CDR2 SQIVND (reference sequence). CDR3 sequence: CASSPGRSYEQFF. CDR3 nucleotide sequence: TGTGCCAGTAGTCCGGGACGAAGCTATGAGCAGTTCTTC.

This clone was seen only a few times. The rearrangement uses TRBV27 and TRBJ2-1; D unclear. The CDR3 consists of 14 residues. CDR1 and CDR2 (germline): MNHEY, SMNVEV (reference sequence). V lost 6 bases to trimming and J lost 5 bases, with 14 bases between them. CDR3 sequence (DNA): TGTGCCAGCAGCTTCACAAGCCCTGACAATGAGCAGTTCTTC. It is translated as CASSFTSPDNEQFF.

This chain joins TRBV7-2 and TRBJ2-7; 9 bases agree with TRBD1. The CDR3 loop spans 16 amino acids. V was clipped by 2 bases and J by 0 bases; unmatched bases: 5. Germline V gene lookup returns CDR1 SGHTA and CDR2 FQGNSA. As DNA, the CDR3 is TGTGCCAGCAGCTTAAACAGGGGGCCGGCCTCCTACGAGCAGTACTTC. The encoded protein is CASSLNRGPASYEQYF.

The rearrangement links TRBV11-3 to TRBJ2-7; no clear D gene. CDR3 length equals 13 residues. Germline CDR1 and CDR2: SGHNT and YENEEA. Trimming cost V 1 base and J 4 bases, with 8 bases left between them. CDR3 in DNA: TGTGCCAGCAGCTTAGCGGCAGGATACGAGCAGTACTTC. This encodes CASSLAAGYEQYF.

This clone occurred once. The chain uses TRBV7-8 and TRBJ2-2, with 9 nucleotides matching TRBD2. This CDR3 region has 17 residues. Germline values: CDR1 SGHVS, CDR2 FQNEAQ. With 2 bases clipped from V and 7 bases from J, the junction kept 11 bases outside the gene matches. The CDR3 DNA follows: TGTGCCAGCAGCTTACAATTACACCTAGCGGGAAGCGGGGAGCTGTTTTTT. It translates to CASSLQLHLAGSGELFF.

The rearrangement joins TRBV5-1 to TRBJ1-1; 9 nucleotides align to TRBD1. The CDR3 is 15 amino acids. V was clipped by 4 bases and J by 2 bases; unmatched bases: 6. The V gene's germline CDR1 is SGHRS and CDR2 YFSETQ. The CDR3 DNA follows: TGCGCCAGCAGCGTAACAGGGGGCCAAAACACTGAAGCTTTCTTT. It encodes CASSVTGGQNTEAFF.